This T cell receptor beta chain was recorded in a study of CD8 T cells in ankylosing spondylitis. Study-level results: Several highly homologous variants formed a TCR beta motif that appeared characteristic of ankylosing spondylitis blood. Previous work reported some of these motif variants in the synovial fluid and blood of reactive arthritis.

Quantitative 5'-RACE was performed with molecular barcodes, and it yielded the TCR beta libraries. In TCRdb, the 5' RACE reads were re-called with MiXCR into one record per CDR3 protein. The sample lists about 240,000 distinct CDR3 sequences; 20% to 30% were seen once. CDR3 length equals 14 residues. V was pared by 3 bases and J by 0 bases, with 5 bases between. In this sample, this clonotype turned up a few times. Its matching antigen is unknown. Sequenced material: blood, either unsorted or a sorted T cell fraction (not recorded which). The V gene is TRBV12-3 or TRBV12-4, the J gene TRBJ2-2; D unresolved. The clonotype originates from a male donor with ankylosing spondylitis or in good health (not recorded which). The chain's CDR3 is CASSLASNTGELFF. The CDR3 DNA is TGTGCCAGCAGTTTGGCCTCGAACACCGGGGAGCTGTTTTTT.